This TCR beta chain was profiled in a study of OX40 agonist ivuxolimab in advanced cancers. TCRdb's copy holds only in-frame clones and misses some; the assay was immunoSEQ multiplex PCR. The sample shows 52,000 or so clones, approximately 86% of them seen only once. V gave up 1 base and J gave up 7 bases, with 8 bases separating them. Germline V gene data show CDR1 as SGHVS and CDR2 as FQNEAQ. This CDR3 region has 13 residues. Patients were ruled out by autoimmune disease history or systemic immunosuppression. This specimen consisted of CD4+ or CD8+ T cells sorted from blood, obtained in a trial of the OX40 agonist ivuxolimab. The sequence came from an adult with an advanced solid tumor such as melanoma, head and neck, liver or kidney cancer. The rearrangement joins TRBV7-8 to TRBJ1-5, with D uncertain. This chain's CDR3 is CASSLGVGQPQHF. The CDR3 region has the DNA TGTGCCAGCAGCTTAGGAGTCGGGCAGCCCCAGCATTTT. Variable domain in full (rest from reference TRBV7-8 and TRBJ1-5): GAGVSQSPRYKVAKRGQDVALRCDPISGHVSLFWYQQALGQGPEFLTYFQNEAQLDKSGLPSDRFFAERPEGSVSTLKIQRTQQEDSAVYLCASSLGVGQPQHFGDGTRLSIL.